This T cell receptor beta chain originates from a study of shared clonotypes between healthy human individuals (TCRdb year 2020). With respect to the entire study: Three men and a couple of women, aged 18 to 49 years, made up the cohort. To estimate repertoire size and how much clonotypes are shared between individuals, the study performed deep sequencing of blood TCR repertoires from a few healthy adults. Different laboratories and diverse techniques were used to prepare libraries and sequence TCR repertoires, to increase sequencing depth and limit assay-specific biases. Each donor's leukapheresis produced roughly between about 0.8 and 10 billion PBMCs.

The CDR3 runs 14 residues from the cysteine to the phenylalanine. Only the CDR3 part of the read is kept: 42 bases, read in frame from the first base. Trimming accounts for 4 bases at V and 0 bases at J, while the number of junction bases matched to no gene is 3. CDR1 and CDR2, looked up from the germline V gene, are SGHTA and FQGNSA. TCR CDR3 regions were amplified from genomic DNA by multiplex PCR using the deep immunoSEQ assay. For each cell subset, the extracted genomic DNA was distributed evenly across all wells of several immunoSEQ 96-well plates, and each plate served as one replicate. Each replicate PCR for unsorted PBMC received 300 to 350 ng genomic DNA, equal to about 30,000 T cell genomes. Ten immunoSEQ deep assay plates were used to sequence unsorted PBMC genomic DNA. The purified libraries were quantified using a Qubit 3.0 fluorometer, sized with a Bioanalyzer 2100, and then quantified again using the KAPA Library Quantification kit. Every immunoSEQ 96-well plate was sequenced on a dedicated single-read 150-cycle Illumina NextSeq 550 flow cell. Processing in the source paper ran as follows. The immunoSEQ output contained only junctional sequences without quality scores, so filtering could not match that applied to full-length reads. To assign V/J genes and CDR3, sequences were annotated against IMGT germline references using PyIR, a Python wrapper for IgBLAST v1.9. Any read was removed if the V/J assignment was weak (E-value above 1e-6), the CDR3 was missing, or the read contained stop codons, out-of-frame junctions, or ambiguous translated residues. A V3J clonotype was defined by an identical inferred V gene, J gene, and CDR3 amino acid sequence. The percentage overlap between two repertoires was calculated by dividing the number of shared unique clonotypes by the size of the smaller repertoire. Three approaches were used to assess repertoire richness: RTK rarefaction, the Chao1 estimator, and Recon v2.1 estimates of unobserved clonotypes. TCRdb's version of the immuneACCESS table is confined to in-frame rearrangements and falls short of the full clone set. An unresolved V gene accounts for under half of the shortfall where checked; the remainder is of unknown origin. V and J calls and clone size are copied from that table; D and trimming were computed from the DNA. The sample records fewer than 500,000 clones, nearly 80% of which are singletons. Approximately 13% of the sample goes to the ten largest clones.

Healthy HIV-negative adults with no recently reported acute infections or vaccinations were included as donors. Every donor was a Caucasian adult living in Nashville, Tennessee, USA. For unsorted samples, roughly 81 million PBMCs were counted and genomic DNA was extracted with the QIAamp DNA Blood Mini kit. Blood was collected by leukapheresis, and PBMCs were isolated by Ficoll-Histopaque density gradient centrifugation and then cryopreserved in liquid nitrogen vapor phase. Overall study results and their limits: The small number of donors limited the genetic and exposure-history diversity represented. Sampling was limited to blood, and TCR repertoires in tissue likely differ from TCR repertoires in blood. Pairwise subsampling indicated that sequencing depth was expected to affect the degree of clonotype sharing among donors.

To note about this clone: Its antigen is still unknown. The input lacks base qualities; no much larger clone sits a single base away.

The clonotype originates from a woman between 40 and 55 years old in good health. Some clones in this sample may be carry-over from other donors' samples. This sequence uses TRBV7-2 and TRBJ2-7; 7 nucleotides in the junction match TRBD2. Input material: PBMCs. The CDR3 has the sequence CASSSSGYSYEQYF. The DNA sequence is TGTGCCAGCAGCTCTAGCGGATACTCCTACGAGCAGTACTTC.